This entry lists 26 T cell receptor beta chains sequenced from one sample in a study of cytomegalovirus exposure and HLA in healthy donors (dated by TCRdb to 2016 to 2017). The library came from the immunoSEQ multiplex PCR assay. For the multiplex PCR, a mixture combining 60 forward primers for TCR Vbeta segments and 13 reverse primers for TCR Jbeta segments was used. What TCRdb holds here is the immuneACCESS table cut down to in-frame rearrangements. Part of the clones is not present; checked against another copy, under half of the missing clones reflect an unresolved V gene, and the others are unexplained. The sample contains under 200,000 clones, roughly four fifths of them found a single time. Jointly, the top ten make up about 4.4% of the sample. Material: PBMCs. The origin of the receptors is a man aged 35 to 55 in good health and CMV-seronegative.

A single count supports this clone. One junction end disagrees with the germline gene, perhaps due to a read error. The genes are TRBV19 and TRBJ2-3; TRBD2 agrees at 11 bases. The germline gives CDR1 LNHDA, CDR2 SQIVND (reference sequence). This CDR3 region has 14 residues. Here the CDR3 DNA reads TGTGCCAGTAGGATAGCGGGGGGGCAAAATACGCAGTATTTT. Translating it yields CASRIAGGQNTQYF.

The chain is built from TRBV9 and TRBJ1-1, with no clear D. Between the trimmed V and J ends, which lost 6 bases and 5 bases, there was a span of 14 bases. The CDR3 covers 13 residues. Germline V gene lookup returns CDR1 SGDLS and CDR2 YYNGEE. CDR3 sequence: CASKAGFGTEAFF. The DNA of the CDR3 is TGTGCCAGCAAGGCGGGTTTTGGAACTGAAGCTTTCTTT.

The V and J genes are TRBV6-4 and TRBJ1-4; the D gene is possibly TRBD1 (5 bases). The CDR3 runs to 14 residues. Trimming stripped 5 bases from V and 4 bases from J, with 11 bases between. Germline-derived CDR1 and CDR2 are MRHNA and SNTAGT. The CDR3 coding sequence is TGTGCCAGCAGTCCTACAGGAGATAATGAAAAACTGTTTTTT. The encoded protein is CASSPTGDNEKLFF.

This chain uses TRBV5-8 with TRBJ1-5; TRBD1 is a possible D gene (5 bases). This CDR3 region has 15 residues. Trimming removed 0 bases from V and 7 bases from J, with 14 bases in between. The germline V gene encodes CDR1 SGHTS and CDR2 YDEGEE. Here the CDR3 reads CASSLVSGRRQPQHF. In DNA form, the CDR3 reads TGTGCCAGCAGCTTGGTTTCAGGGCGGCGGCAGCCCCAGCATTTT.

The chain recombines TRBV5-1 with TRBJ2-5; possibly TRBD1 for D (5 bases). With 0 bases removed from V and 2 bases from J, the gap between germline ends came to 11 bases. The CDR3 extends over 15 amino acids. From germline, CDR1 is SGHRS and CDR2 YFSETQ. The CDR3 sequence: CASSLGRVGQETQYF. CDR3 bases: TGCGCCAGCAGCTTGGGCAGGGTAGGTCAAGAGACCCAGTACTTC.

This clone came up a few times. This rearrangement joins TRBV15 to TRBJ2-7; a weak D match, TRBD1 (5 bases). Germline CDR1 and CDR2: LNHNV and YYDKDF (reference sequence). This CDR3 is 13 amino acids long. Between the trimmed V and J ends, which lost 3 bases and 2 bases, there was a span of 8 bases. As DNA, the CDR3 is TGTGCCACCAGCAGGGGGCCCCCCTACGAGCAGTACTTC. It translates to CATSRGPPYEQYF.

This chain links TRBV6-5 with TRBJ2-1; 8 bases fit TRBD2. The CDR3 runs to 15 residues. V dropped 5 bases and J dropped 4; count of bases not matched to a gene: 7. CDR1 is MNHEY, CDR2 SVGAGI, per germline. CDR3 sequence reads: CASSLPGGGYNEQFF. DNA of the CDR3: TGTGCCAGCAGTCTACCCGGGGGGGGTTACAATGAGCAGTTCTTC.

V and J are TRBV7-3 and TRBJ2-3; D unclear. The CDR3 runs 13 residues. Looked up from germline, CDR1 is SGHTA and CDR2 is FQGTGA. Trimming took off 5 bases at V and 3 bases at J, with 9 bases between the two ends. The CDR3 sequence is CASSLSRTDTQYF. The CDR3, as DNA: TGTGCCAGCAGCCTATCTAGAACAGATACGCAGTATTTT.

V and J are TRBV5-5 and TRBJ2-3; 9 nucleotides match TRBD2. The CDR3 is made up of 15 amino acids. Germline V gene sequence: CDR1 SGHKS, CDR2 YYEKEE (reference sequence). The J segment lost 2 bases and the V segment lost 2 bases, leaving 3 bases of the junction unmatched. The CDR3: CASSFAGGTTDTQYF. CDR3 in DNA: TGTGCCAGCAGCTTCGCGGGGGGGACCACAGATACGCAGTATTTT. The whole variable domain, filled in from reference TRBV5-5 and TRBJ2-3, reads DAGVTQSPTHLIKTRGQQVTLRCSPISGHKSVSWYQQVLGQGPQFIFQYYEKEERGRGNFPDRFSARQFPNYSSELNVNALLLGDSALYLCASSFAGGTTDTQYFGPGTRLTVL.

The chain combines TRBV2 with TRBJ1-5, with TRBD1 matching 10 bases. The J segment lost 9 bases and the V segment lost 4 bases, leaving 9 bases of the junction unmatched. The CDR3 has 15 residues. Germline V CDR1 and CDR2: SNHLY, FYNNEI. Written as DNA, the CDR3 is TGTGCCAGCAGTGTAGGGACAGGGGTTACTTTGCCCCAGCATTTT. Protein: CASSVGTGVTLPQHF.

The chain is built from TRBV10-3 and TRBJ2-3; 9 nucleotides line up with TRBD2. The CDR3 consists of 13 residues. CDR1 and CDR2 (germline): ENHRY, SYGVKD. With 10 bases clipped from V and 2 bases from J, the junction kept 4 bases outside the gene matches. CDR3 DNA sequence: TGTGCCACGTGGACTAGCGCCACAGATACGCAGTATTTT. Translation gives CATWTSATDTQYF.

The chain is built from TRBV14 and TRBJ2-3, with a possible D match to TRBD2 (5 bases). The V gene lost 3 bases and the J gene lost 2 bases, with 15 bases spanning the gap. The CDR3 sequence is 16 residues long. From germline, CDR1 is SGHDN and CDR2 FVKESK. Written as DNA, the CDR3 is TGTGCCAGCAGCCAGGCCAGCGGTAGCCTCACAGATACGCAGTATTTT. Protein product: CASSQASGSLTDTQYF.

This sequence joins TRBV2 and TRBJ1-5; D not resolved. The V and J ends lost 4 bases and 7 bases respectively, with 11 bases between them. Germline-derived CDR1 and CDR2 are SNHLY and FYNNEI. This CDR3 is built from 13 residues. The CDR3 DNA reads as TGTGCCAGCAGTGGTAAACAAAAACAGCCCCAGCATTTT. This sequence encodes CASSGKQKQPQHF.

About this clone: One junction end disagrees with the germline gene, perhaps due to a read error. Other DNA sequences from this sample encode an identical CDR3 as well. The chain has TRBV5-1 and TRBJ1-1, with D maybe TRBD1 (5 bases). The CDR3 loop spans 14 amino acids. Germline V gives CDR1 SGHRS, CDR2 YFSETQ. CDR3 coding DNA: TGTGCCAGCAGGGTGGGGACTCAGAACACTGAAGCTTTCTTT. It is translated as CASRVGTQNTEAFF.

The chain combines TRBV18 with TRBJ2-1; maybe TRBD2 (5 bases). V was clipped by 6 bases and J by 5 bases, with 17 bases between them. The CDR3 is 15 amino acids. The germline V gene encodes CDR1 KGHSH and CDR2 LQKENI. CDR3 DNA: TGTGCCAGCTCCCCTGGATTAGAGACTAACAATGAGCAGTTCTTC. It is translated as CASSPGLETNNEQFF.

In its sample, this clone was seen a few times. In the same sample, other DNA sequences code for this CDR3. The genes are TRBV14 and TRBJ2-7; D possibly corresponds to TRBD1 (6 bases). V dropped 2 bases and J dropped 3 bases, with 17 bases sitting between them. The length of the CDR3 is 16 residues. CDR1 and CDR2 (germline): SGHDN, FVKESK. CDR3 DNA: TGTGCCAGCAGCCAACGCACAGGGCCGCCTTTCTACGAGCAGTACTTC. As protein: CASSQRTGPPFYEQYF.

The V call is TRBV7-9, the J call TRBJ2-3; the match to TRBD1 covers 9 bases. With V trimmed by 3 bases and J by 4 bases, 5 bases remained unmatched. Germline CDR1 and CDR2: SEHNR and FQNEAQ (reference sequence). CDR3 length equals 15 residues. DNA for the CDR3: TGTGCCAGCAGCTTCGGGACAGGGCTCGCAGATACGCAGTATTTT. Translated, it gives CASSFGTGLADTQYF.

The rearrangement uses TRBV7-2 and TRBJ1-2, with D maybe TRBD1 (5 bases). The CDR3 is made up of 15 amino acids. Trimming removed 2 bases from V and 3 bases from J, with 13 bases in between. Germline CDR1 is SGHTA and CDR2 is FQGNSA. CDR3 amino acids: CASSLSRTLHYGYTF. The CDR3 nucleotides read TGTGCCAGCAGCTTATCAAGGACACTACACTATGGCTACACCTTC.

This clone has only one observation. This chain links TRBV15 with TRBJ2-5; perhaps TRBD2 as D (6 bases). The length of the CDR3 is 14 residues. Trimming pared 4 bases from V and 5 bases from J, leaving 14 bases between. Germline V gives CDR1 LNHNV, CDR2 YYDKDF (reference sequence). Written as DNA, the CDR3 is TGTGCCACCAGCACCCGGGACTTCGGGGAGACCCAGTACTTC. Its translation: CATSTRDFGETQYF. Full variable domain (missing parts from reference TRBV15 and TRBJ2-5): DAMVIQNPRYQVTQFGKPVTLSCSQTLNHNVMYWYQQKSSQAPKLLFHYYDKDFNNEADTPDNFQSRRPNTSFCFLDIRSPGLGDTAMYLCATSTRDFGETQYFGPGTRLLVL.

In DNA form, the CDR3 reads TGTGCCAGCAGCCCCAGGGTTGTAGCTGAAGCTTTCTTT. It is translated as CASSPRVVAEAFF. This chain uses TRBV7-9 with TRBJ1-1, with a tentative D call TRBD1 (5 bases). Trimming pared 5 bases from V and 6 bases from J, leaving 13 bases between. CDR1 SEHNR and CDR2 FQNEAQ come from the germline V gene (reference sequence). This CDR3 has 13 residues.

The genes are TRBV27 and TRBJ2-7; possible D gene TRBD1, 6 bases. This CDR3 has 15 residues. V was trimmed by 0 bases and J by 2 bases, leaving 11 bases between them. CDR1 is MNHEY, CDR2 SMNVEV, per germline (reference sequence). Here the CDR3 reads CASSLSAAGAYEQYF. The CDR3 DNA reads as TGTGCCAGCAGTTTATCAGCGGCAGGGGCCTACGAGCAGTACTTC.

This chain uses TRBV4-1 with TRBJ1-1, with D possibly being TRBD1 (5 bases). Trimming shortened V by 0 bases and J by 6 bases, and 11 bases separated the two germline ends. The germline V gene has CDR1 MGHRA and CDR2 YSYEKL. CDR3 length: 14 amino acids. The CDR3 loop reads CASSQDQGASEAFF. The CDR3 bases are TGCGCCAGCAGCCAAGATCAAGGGGCCTCTGAAGCTTTCTTT.

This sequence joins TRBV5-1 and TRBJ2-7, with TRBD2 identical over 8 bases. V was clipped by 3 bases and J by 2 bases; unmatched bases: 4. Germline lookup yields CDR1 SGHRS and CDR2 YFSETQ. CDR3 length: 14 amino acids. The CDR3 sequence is CASSSPGLAYEQYF. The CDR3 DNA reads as TGCGCCAGCAGCTCCCCGGGACTAGCCTACGAGCAGTACTTC.

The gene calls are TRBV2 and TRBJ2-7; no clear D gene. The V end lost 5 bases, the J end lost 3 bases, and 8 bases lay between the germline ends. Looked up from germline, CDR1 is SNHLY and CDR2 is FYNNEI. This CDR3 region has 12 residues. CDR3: CASSSRSYEQYF. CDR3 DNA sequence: TGTGCCAGCAGTTCCCGGAGCTACGAGCAGTACTTC.

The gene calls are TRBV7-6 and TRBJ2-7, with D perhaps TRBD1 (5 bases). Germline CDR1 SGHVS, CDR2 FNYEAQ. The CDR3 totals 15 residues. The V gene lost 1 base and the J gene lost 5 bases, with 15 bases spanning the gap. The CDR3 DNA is TGTGCCAGCAGCTTAGTACAGGTTGGTGACGACGAGCAGTACTTC. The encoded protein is CASSLVQVGDDEQYF.

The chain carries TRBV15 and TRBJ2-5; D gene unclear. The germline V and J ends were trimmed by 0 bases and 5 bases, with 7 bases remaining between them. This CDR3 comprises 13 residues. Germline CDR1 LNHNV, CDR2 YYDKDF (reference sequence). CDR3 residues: CATSRDLRETQYF. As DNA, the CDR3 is TGTGCCACCAGCAGAGATCTACGGGAGACCCAGTACTTC.